The subject of this entry is one T cell receptor (beta chain). Individuals who donated were healthy Caucasians from Russia aged roughly 6 to 90. Collection of 9 to 10 milliliters of peripheral blood was performed for each donor. Samples each yielded at least 6 micrograms of total RNA. This sample was included in a study of blood T cells in healthy people across ages. Next came a second PCR, run for about 7 to 12 cycles, which used a sample-barcoded 5' primer along with a J-beta primer mix. TCRdb called the 5' RACE reads again in MiXCR, with one record for every CDR3 protein. The sample has approximately 600,000 distinct CDR3 sequences, around 54% seen once. Between the trimmed V and J ends, which lost 6 bases and 14 bases, there was a span of 20 bases. Germline V gene sequence: CDR1 MNHNY, CDR2 SVGAGI (reference sequence). This CDR3 is 13 amino acids long.

The sequencing input was blood. The clonotype comes from a man in his sixties in good health. V usage is TRBV6-6 and J usage is TRBJ2-1; D uncertain. The DNA of the CDR3 is TGTGCCAGCAGGGATATAGGGTTCCCCTGGGAGTTCTTC. It encodes CASRDIGFPWEFF.